This T cell receptor (beta chain) was recovered during a study of cytomegalovirus exposure and HLA in healthy donors. Comment on this clone: Its antigen is not known.

Study-wide points: One variant, a missense change in DCLRE1C, was linked in a later analysis to TCR beta V- and J-gene trimming. Previous analysis showed most TCR beta V segments were productive about 87% or about 30% of the time. Reported results showed that the classifier diagnosed cytomegalovirus status with high specificity and sensitivity.

The primer mix had 60 Vbeta and 13 Jbeta primers. Original processing notes: An analysis performed later counted 73 million or so unique TCR beta chains (approximately 10 million of them shared). Using immunoSEQ multiplex PCR, the repertoire was profiled, and TCRdb retains in-frame clones only, with some absent. V and J calls and clone size follow that table, whereas D and trimming were derived from the DNA. This sample has 95,000 to 100,000 clones, with under 85% found just once. The sequence came from a man aged 35 to 55 in good health and CMV-seronegative. The sequenced material came from PBMCs.

CDR3 sequence reads: CASSQSDRVRGVEQFF. The CDR3 bases are TGCGCCAGCAGCCAAAGCGACAGGGTCAGAGGGGTTGAGCAGTTCTTC. The rearrangement uses TRBV5-1 and TRBJ2-1; the match to TRBD1 covers 7 bases. Trimming at V came to 4 bases and at J to 9 bases, leaving 16 bases not matched to a gene. CDR1 and CDR2 from the germline V gene are SGHRS and YFSETQ. The CDR3 extends over 16 amino acids.